This T cell receptor beta chain was retrieved from a study of naive and memory T cell subsets. Study-wide findings and caveats: A few larger clonotypes appeared in naive repertoires, especially CD8, possibly memory cells re-expressing CD45RA.

A note on this clonotype: Its antigen is as yet unknown.

Looked up from germline, CDR1 is SQVTM and CDR2 is ANQGSEA. Trimming removed 5 bases from V and 4 bases from J, with 9 bases in between. CDR3 length equals 12 residues. The beta constant-region primer was an equimolar mix of two oligonucleotides covering TRBC1 and TRBC2. Ligated cDNA was amplified by four rounds of PCR with nested alpha and beta constant-region primers and SP2. TCRdb reprocessed the UMI-ligation and nested PCR reads with MiXCR, giving one entry per CDR3 protein. The sample shows about 160,000 distinct CDR3 sequences, roughly 22% of them seen only once. This receptor was identified in a human donor in good health. The J gene is TRBJ1-3, the V gene TRBV29-1; no firm D call. The sequencing input was naive CD4+ T cells from blood. In DNA form, the CDR3 reads TGCAGCGTTCAGTTCTCCGGAAACACCATATATTTT. This gives the protein CSVQFSGNTIYF.